The clone carrying this TCR beta chain was counted ten times or more. The data stem from a study of blood T cell repertoires in COVID-19. Across the study: The samples span acute and convalescent COVID-19 from the United States, Italy and Spain.

V trimming: 1 base; J trimming: 7 bases; junction bases outside the gene matches: 13. Germline V gene lookup returns CDR1 KGHSH and CDR2 LQKENI. The CDR3 extends over 16 amino acids. Methods used by the authors: Reference gene primer amplification gave nucleated cell count estimates. The repertoire was sequenced with immunoSEQ multiplex PCR; TCRdb's copy has only in-frame clones and lacks some. From that table come the V and J calls and clone size; the DNA was used to work out D and trimming. The sample yields 50,000 to 70,000 clones, roughly two thirds seen once. Residents of under 25 US areas, aged about 18 to 89 years, made up the participants.

The sequencing sample was made of PBMCs or T cells enriched from blood (not recorded which). The receptor was derived from an older woman who had been exposed to COVID-19. The chain has TRBV18 and TRBJ2-7, with 7 bases matching TRBD1. Here the CDR3 DNA reads TGTGCCAGCTCACCACATACCTCGGGACAGTACCGTGAGCAGTACTTC. Amino acid sequence: CASSPHTSGQYREQYF. Using reference TRBV18 and TRBJ2-7 for the parts outside the CDR3, the full variable domain is NAGVMQNPRHLVRRRGQEARLRCSPMKGHSHVYWYRQLPEEGLKFMVYLQKENIIDESGMPKERFSAEFPKEGPSILRIQQVVRGDSAAYFCASSPHTSGQYREQYFGPGTRLTVT.